The 17 T cell receptor beta chains listed next were all sequenced from one sample in a study of T-cell memory formation after mild COVID-19. TCRdb reanalysed the 5' RACE reads using MiXCR and keeps one entry per CDR3 protein. The sample holds 290,000 or so distinct CDR3 sequences; 15% to 20% are singletons and the top ten take roughly 21%. Source material: PBMCs or a T cell subset sorted from them (not recorded which). These receptors were taken from a man aged 18 to 30 who had mild COVID-19 (a few samples of this study predate the infection). Cell type and time point are not known.

This clonotype was counted ten times or more. The chain combines TRBV12-3 or TRBV12-4 with TRBJ1-2, with 7 bases matching TRBD1. V shed 6 bases and J 9 bases; nucleotides not matched to a gene: 10. There are 13 residues in the CDR3. In DNA, the CDR3 is TGTGCCAGCAGCCAGGACAGGTTTTTCCGCTACACCTTC. Protein sequence: CASSQDRFFRYTF.

This clonotype was counted only a few times. The gene calls are TRBV10-3 and TRBJ1-1, with 8 positions matching TRBD1. The length of the CDR3 is 13 residues. Germline V gene lookup returns CDR1 ENHRY and CDR2 SYGVKD. Trimming cost V 6 bases and J 3 bases; bases outside gene matches: 3. For the CDR3, the DNA is TGTGCCATCAGAAACAGGGGGGACACTGAAGCTTTCTTT. Amino acid sequence: CAIRNRGDTEAFF.

The chain combines TRBV6-5 with TRBJ2-2; no clear D gene. CDR3 length: 13 residues. In germline, CDR1 is MNHEY, CDR2 SVGAGI. V lost 2 bases to trimming and J lost 6 bases, with 7 bases between them. CDR3 sequence reads: CASSYRWAGELFF. Written as DNA, the CDR3 is TGTGCCAGCAGTTACCGTTGGGCCGGGGAGCTGTTTTTT.

V usage is TRBV7-2 and J usage is TRBJ2-2, with TRBD2 matching over 13 bases. Germline CDR1 reads SGHTA; CDR2 reads FQGNSA. This CDR3 has 17 amino acids. Trimming removed 3 bases from V and 1 base from J; junction bases left unmatched: 2. CDR3 DNA: TGTGCCAGCAGCTTTGGACTAGCGGGGGAGAACACCGGGGAGCTGTTTTTT. This sequence encodes CASSFGLAGENTGELFF.

The V and J genes are TRBV5-4 and TRBJ2-1; D is perhaps TRBD1 (5 bases). The germline V and J ends were trimmed by 3 bases and 8 bases, with 9 bases remaining between them. CDR1 SGHNT and CDR2 YYREEE come from the germline V gene (reference sequence). This CDR3 is 12 amino acids long. The CDR3 bases are TGTGCCAGCAGCTCCCCCAGGGATGAGCAGTTCTTC. Amino acids: CASSSPRDEQFF.

In this sample, this clonotype turned up a few times. The chain carries TRBV4-1 and TRBJ2-5; TRBD2 might be the D (5 bases). The CDR3 is 14 amino acids. Trimming took 0 bases from V and 4 from J, leaving 9 bases between them. Germline lookup yields CDR1 MGHRA and CDR2 YSYEKL. The CDR3 DNA reads as TGCGCCAGCAGCCAAGATTCCCGGGGAGAGACCCAGTACTTC. Amino acids: CASSQDSRGETQYF.

The rearrangement joins TRBV12-3 or TRBV12-4 to TRBJ2-7, with no clear D. Between the trimmed V and J ends, which lost 3 bases and 6 bases, there was a span of 6 bases. The CDR3 extends over 11 amino acids. The CDR3 sequence: CASSFLGEQYF. Written as DNA, the CDR3 is TGTGCCAGCAGTTTCCTCGGCGAGCAGTACTTC.

There are a few counts of this clonotype. This rearrangement joins TRBV3-1 to TRBJ1-1; D is possibly TRBD1 (5 bases). V was shortened by 4 bases and J by 12 bases, with 21 bases between the two germline ends. The CDR3 is made up of 14 amino acids. CDR1 is LGHDT, CDR2 YNNKEL, per germline (reference sequence). The CDR3 loop is CASSLRGAAEGTFF. The CDR3 DNA reads TGTGCCAGCAGCCTACGCGGGGCCGCAGAAGGAACTTTCTTT.

This clonotype was picked up many times. The chain links TRBV7-2 to TRBJ2-7, with a possible D match to TRBD1 (6 bases). This CDR3 is 14 amino acids long. Germline loops: CDR1 SGHTA, CDR2 FQGNSA. Between the trimmed V and J ends, which lost 3 bases and 2 bases, there was a span of 11 bases. CDR3 DNA sequence: TGTGCCAGCAGCTTGGGGACAAAAACCTACGAGCAGTACTTC. Translation gives CASSLGTKTYEQYF.

The chain joins TRBV7-9 to TRBJ2-1, with D possibly matching TRBD2 (5 bases). The germline CDR1 and CDR2 sequences are SEHNR and FQNEAQ (reference sequence). This CDR3 is built from 13 residues. V lost 4 bases and J lost 9, with 13 bases in between. The CDR3 spells CASSSLRLAEQFF. For the CDR3, the DNA is TGTGCCAGCAGCTCCCTGCGTCTAGCTGAGCAGTTCTTC.

This clonotype was seen many times. The genes are TRBV10-3 and TRBJ2-1; maybe TRBD2 (5 bases). Trimming shortened V by 4 bases and J by 0 bases, and 13 bases separated the two germline ends. Germline-derived CDR1 and CDR2 are ENHRY and SYGVKD. The CDR3 loop spans 16 amino acids. Written as DNA, the CDR3 is TGTGCCATCAGTGTAACGGGGTCTGACTCCTACAATGAGCAGTTCTTC. This encodes CAISVTGSDSYNEQFF.

This chain connects TRBV6-2 or TRBV6-3 to TRBJ2-5; D possibly corresponds to TRBD2 (5 bases). CDR1 is MNHEY, CDR2 SVGEGT, per germline. CDR3 size: 14 residues. Deletions cut 5 bases from V and 2 bases from J, with 12 bases between. CDR3 coding DNA: TGTGCCAGCAGTCCCGGGATTCGACAAGAGACCCAGTACTTC. Its translation: CASSPGIRQETQYF.

V usage is TRBV10-3 and J usage is TRBJ1-6; perhaps TRBD1 as D (5 bases). Trimming removed 4 bases from V and 11 bases from J, with 15 bases in between. Germline values: CDR1 ENHRY, CDR2 SYGVKD. CDR3 size: 14 residues. CDR3 in amino acids: CAISGSVGETPLHF. DNA of the CDR3: TGTGCCATCAGTGGCTCTGTGGGGGAAACACCCCTCCACTTT.

V and J are TRBV4-3 and TRBJ1-5; D is unresolved. CDR1 LGHNA and CDR2 YSLEER come from the germline V gene. The CDR3 is 13 amino acids. Trimming removed 0 bases at V and 5 bases at J, with 5 bases between. The DNA of the CDR3 is TGCGCCAGCAGCCAAGAGGAGGATCAGCCCCAGCATTTT. Amino acid sequence: CASSQEEDQPQHF.

The chain uses TRBV11-1 and TRBJ2-1; 8 bases map to TRBD2. The CDR3 has 15 residues. J gave up 7 bases and V 3 bases, and 8 bases lay outside the gene matches. Germline V lookup: CDR1 SGHAT, CDR2 FQDESV (reference sequence). CDR3 protein: CASSFPAGVNNEQFF. DNA for the CDR3: TGTGCCAGCAGCTTTCCAGCGGGGGTTAATAATGAGCAGTTCTTC.

The CDR3 region has the DNA TGTGCCAGCAGTGCCTCGGGACAGGGGGCTTACGAGCAGTACGTC. It yields the protein CASSASGQGAYEQYV. The J gene is TRBJ2-7, the V gene TRBV2; 12 positions match TRBD1. This CDR3 is built from 15 residues. From germline, CDR1 is SNHLY and CDR2 FYNNEI. V trimming: 4 bases; J trimming: 4 bases; junction bases outside the gene matches: 5.

This sequence joins TRBV4-1 and TRBJ1-1; 7 bases match TRBD1. Germline V gene data show CDR1 as MGHRA and CDR2 as YSYEKL. The CDR3 runs 14 residues. V dropped 0 bases and J dropped 7; count of bases not matched to a gene: 5. The CDR3 bases are TGCGCCAGCAGCCAAGAAGGGGGACAGCTTGAAGCTTTCTTT. This encodes CASSQEGGQLEAFF.